The source of this TCR beta chain is a study of PD-1 blockade in mismatch repair-deficient tumors. Germline lookup yields CDR1 LNHDA and CDR2 SQIVND (reference sequence). This CDR3 is built from 16 residues. V lost 8 bases and J 0 bases, leaving 20 bases between the germline ends. The data were produced by immunoSEQ multiplex PCR, yet TCRdb's version contains in-frame clones alone and is incomplete. The profile shows about 100,000 clones, over 65% of them singletons. All patients were mismatch repair deficient, assessed by either PCR or immunohistochemistry. TCR sequencing covered a few patients who responded to pembrolizumab.

The chain has TRBV19 and TRBJ2-7; possibly TRBD1 or TRBD2 for D (5 bases each). The material was peripheral blood, obtained around 8 months after starting pembrolizumab. The receptor comes from an adult with mismatch repair-deficient cancer. The CDR3 loop is CASSIVGAGSSYEQYF. DNA for the CDR3: TGTGCCAGTTCAATTGTTGGGGCGGGTAGCTCCTACGAGCAGTACTTC.